This T cell receptor (beta chain) was captured in a study of blood T cell repertoires in COVID-19 (dated by TCRdb to 2020 to 2021). A note on the overall study: Samples covering the acute and convalescent phases of COVID-19 were provided by collaborators in the United States, Italy and Spain. The prospective study material was composed of cDNA or gDNA derived from T cells, B-cell-depleted T cells, or PBMCs. Deeply sampled blood TCRbeta repertoires from subjects exposed to, actively infected with, or recovered from COVID-19 were included in the dataset. Where available, HLA class I and class II types were obtained from metadata supplied by the sample provider rather than from assay-based typing. The samples were drawn from two sources: the first 160 participants of the ongoing ImmuneRACE study, and over 950 subjects contributed by 6 global collaborators. Sample metadata almost always included a de-identified subject ID, COVID-19 status, age in years and sex. A freely available public database, intended as a resource for researchers studying the immune response to SARS-CoV-2, is where the repertoires were released.

A word on this clone: The target of this receptor is not known. Base qualities are not provided; no much larger clone lies one nucleotide away.

The collaborating institutions used their own protocols to collect whole blood in K2EDTA tubes. Collaborator samples were shipped for TCRbeta analysis as frozen whole blood, isolated PBMCs, or DNA extracted from either sample type. General findings and caveats noted by the study authors: The quantity of clinical and demographic metadata differed by source and by participant and was supplied without curation.

TCRbeta CDR3 regions were amplified from genomic DNA by means of the immunoSEQ Assay, a bias-controlled multiplex PCR. For the original study's pipeline: Within the assay, amplification of reference gene primers was used to estimate how many nucleated cells each sample contained. Sequence reads were collapsed and filtered to measure the absolute abundance of every unique TCRbeta CDR3 rearrangement. For each sample, productive Simpson clonality was calculated by taking the square root of Simpson's diversity index across productive rearrangements. Imported from immuneACCESS, the table was reduced by TCRdb to in-frame sequences with V and J called. These copies leave out some clones; in studies compared against another copy, an unresolved V gene accounts for under half, and the cause of the remainder is not known. The D gene and trimming were derived from the DNA, and the V and J assignments and clone size from that table. Counted in this sample were about 74,000 clones; roughly 90% of them appeared once. The ten largest clones add up to 8% to 10% of the sample.

Trimming accounts for 5 bases at V and 5 bases at J, while the number of junction bases matched to no gene is 11. The germline V gene (reference sequence) specifies SEHNR as CDR1 and FQNEAQ as CDR2. The CDR3 spans 15 residues, from the cysteine through the phenylalanine. Just the 45-base CDR3 DNA is kept, in frame starting at base 1. The rearrangement combines TRBV7-9 with TRBJ2-5; 7 nucleotides in the junction match TRBD1. Specimen: peripheral blood. This sequence originates from a human donor in a cohort sampled during active COVID-19. The nucleotide sequence is TGTGCCAGCAGCCAAGGGACAGCCGGGTTGGAGACCCAGTACTTC. It specifies CASSQGTAGLETQYF.